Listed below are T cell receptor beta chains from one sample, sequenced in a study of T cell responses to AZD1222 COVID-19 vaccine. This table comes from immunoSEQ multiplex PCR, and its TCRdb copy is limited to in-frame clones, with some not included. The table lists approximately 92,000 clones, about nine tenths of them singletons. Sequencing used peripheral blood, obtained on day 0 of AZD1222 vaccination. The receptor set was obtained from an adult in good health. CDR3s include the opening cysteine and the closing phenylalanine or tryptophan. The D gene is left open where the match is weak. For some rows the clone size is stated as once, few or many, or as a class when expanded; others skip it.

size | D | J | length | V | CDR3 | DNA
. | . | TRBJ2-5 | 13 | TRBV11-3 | CASSLNSPETQYF | TGTGCCAGCAGCTTGAACAGTCCGGAGACCCAGTACTTC
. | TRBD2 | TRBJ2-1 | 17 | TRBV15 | CATSRDYGSGTNNEQFF | TGTGCCACCAGCAGAGATTATGGGAGCGGGACCAACAATGAGCAGTTCTTC
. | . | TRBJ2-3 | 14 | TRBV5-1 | CASSITDGKDTQYF | TGCGCCAGCAGCATCACCGACGGGAAGGATACGCAGTATTTT
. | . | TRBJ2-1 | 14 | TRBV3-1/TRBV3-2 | CASSLTTRTGEQFF | TGTGCCAGCAGCCTAACTACCCGGACGGGTGAGCAGTTCTTC
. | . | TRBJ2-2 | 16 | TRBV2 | CASSLDIFANTGELFF | TGTGCCAGCAGTCTGGACATTTTTGCGAACACCGGGGAGCTGTTTTTT
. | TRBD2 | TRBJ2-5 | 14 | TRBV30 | CAFTPGLQQETQYF | TGTGCCTTTACACCGGGACTACAGCAAGAGACCCAGTACTTC
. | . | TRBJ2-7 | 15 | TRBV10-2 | CASLPTGTYPYEQYF | TGCGCCAGCCTCCCGACCGGGACCTATCCCTACGAGCAGTACTTC
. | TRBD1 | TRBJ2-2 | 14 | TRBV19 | CASSGQGNTGELFF | TGTGCCAGTAGTGGACAGGGGAACACCGGGGAGCTGTTTTTT
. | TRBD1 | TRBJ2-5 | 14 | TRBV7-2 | CASSLTTGQETQYF | TGTGCCAGCAGCTTAACGACAGGGCAGGAGACCCAGTACTTC
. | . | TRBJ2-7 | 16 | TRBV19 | CATKPGTAGPEGEQYF | TGTGCCACGAAGCCCGGGACTGCTGGGCCGGAGGGCGAGCAGTACTTC
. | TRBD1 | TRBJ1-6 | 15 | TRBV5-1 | CASSQGTGGNSPLHF | TGCGCCAGCAGCCAAGGGACAGGGGGGAATTCACCCCTCCACTTT
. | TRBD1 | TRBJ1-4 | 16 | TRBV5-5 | CASSRGGTGVEEKLFF | TGTGCCAGCAGCCGAGGGGGGACAGGGGTCGAAGAAAAACTGTTTTTT
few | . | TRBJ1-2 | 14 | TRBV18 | CASSPSGMDYGYTF | TGTGCCAGCTCACCCTCAGGGATGGACTATGGCTACACCTTC
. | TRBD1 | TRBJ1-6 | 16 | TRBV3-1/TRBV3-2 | CASSQDPTGGYSPLHF | TGTGCCAGCAGCCAAGATCCAACAGGGGGTTATTCACCCCTCCACTTT
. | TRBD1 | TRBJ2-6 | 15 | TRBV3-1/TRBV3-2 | CASSQMTGRANVLTF | TGTGCCAGCAGCCAAATGACAGGGCGGGCCAACGTCCTGACTTTC
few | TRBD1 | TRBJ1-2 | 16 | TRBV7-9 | CASSLIWTGGNYGYTF | TGTGCCAGCAGCTTAATATGGACAGGGGGAAACTATGGCTACACCTTC
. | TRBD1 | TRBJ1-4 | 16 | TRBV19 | CASSIGTGATNEKLFF | TGTGCCAGTAGTATAGGGACAGGAGCAACTAATGAAAAACTGTTTTTT
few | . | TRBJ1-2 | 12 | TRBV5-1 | CASSINRVGYTF | TGCGCCAGCAGCATAAACAGGGTTGGCTACACCTTC
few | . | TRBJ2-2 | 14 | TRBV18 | CASSPQEYTGELFF | TGTGCCAGCTCACCTCAGGAGTACACCGGGGAGCTGTTTTTT
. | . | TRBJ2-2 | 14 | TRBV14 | CASRPTRGVGELFF | TGTGCCAGCAGACCGACTAGGGGGGTCGGGGAGCTGTTTTTT
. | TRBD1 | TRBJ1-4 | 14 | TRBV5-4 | CASSPDRANEKLFF | TGTGCCAGCAGCCCCGACAGGGCAAATGAAAAACTGTTTTTT
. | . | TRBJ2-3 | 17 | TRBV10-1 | CASSESKDPSSTDTQYF | TGCGCCAGCAGTGAAAGTAAGGACCCTTCTAGCACAGATACGCAGTATTTT
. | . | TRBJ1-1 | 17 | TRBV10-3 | CAISDSGTKGGNTEAFF | TGTGCCATCAGTGACTCCGGGACCAAGGGGGGGAACACTGAAGCTTTCTTT
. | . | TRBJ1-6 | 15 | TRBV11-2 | CASEGSRSYNSPLHF | TGTGCCAGCGAGGGATCCCGCTCCTATAATTCACCCCTCCACTTT